The rows below give T cell receptor beta chains drawn from one sample of a study of T cell responses to AZD1222 COVID-19 vaccine. Produced via immunoSEQ multiplex PCR; TCRdb's table is partial and in-frame only. The table has tens of thousands of clones, more than 70% seen once. The sample consisted of peripheral blood, taken 28 days after the second dose of the MenACWY control vaccine. The source of these receptors is an adult who received the MenACWY meningococcal vaccine as a control. Each CDR3 is given with its conserved first and last residue. The D gene is left open where the match is weak. Expanded clones get a size class; other rows say once, few or many, or leave the size out.

TRBV7-9,.,TRBJ1-5,.,TGTGCCAGCAGCTCCAACACAGGAGAAAATCAGCCCCAGCATTTT,CASSSNTGENQPQHF
TRBV27,.,TRBJ2-3,.,TGTGCCAGCAGTTTATCGATCGTCTACGGCGGTACGCAGTATTTT,CASSLSIVYGGTQYF
TRBV3-1/TRBV3-2,.,TRBJ1-2,TRBD1,TGTGCCAGCAGCCTAAAAGGGGGCAGGGGCTATGGCTACACCTTC,CASSLKGGRGYGYTF
TRBV9,.,TRBJ2-6,.,TGTGCCAGCAGCGTAGGGGGTACTAACTCTGGGGCCAACGTCCTGACTTTC,CASSVGGTNSGANVLTF
TRBV30,.,TRBJ2-7,.,TGTGCCCACACAAAAACGGCTAACACCTACGAGCAGTACTTC,CAHTKTANTYEQYF
TRBV7-9,.,TRBJ1-5,.,TGTGCCAGCAGCTTATCCCAGTCCCGCCATCAGCCCCAGCATTTT,CASSLSQSRHQPQHF
TRBV12-3/TRBV12-4,once,TRBJ1-5,.,TGTGCCAGCAGTTTAACTGGGCAGCCCCAGCATTTT,CASSLTGQPQHF
TRBV3-1/TRBV3-2,few,TRBJ1-1,TRBD1,TGTGCCAGCAGCCCGCGGGACAGTTCGAACACTGAAGCTTTCTTT,CASSPRDSSNTEAFF
TRBV5-4,few,TRBJ1-2,.,TGTGCCAGCAGCTTGTGGGCAGCCTCCTATGGCTACACCTTC,CASSLWAASYGYTF
TRBV15,.,TRBJ1-5,.,TGTGCCACCAGCAGAGATCCAGGAGGCAATCAGCCCCAGCATTTT,CATSRDPGGNQPQHF
TRBV3-1/TRBV3-2,.,TRBJ1-3,.,TGTGCCAGCAGCCAGGGGTCTGGAAACACCATATATTTT,CASSQGSGNTIYF
TRBV19,.,TRBJ1-2,TRBD1,TGTGCCAGTAGCAAGGACAGGGAAGCTTTCTATGGCTACACCTTC,CASSKDREAFYGYTF
TRBV29-1,.,TRBJ2-7,.,TGCAGCGTTGAAGGGGTGGTGGGTTCCTCCTACGAGCAGTACTTC,CSVEGVVGSSYEQYF
TRBV5-6,.,TRBJ1-2,.,TGTGCCAGCAGCTTGGGGGCTAGATATGGCTACACCTTC,CASSLGARYGYTF
TRBV19,.,TRBJ1-1,TRBD1,TGTGCCAGTAGTTCAACAGGGGGTTACACTGAAGCTTTCTTT,CASSSTGGYTEAFF
TRBV27,.,TRBJ1-2,.,TGTGCCAGCAGTTCGTCGTCGGTGCCGGGGAGGGGAGGATATGGCTACACCTTC,CASSSSSVPGRGGYGYTF
TRBV30,.,TRBJ2-7,TRBD1,TGTGCCTGGACGGGTGACAGGGGGCCTCGCGAGCAGTACTTC,CAWTGDRGPREQYF
TRBV3-1/TRBV3-2,.,TRBJ2-5,.,TGTGCCAGCAGCCAAGATAAAGGAGTCCAAGAGACCCAGTACTTC,CASSQDKGVQETQYF
TRBV5-6,.,TRBJ1-5,.,TGTGCCAGCAGCCATGGGCCGACAGCGAATCAGCCCCAGCATTTT,CASSHGPTANQPQHF
TRBV18,.,TRBJ2-3,TRBD2,TGTGCCAGCTCCCTAGGACTAGCGGGGGGCGATACGCAGTATTTT,CASSLGLAGGDTQYF
TRBV6-5,.,TRBJ1-3,.,TGTGCCAGCAGTTACGAGGGGGCTGGAAACACCATATATTTT,CASSYEGAGNTIYF
TRBV5-1,.,TRBJ2-7,TRBD1,TGCGCCAGCAGCTTCACAGGGGATACCTACGAGCAGTACTTC,CASSFTGDTYEQYF
TRBV3-1/TRBV3-2,once,TRBJ1-3,.,TGTGCCAGCAGCCAAGATCAAGTTGCGGGAAACACCATATATTTT,CASSQDQVAGNTIYF
TRBV11-1,.,TRBJ2-3,TRBD2,TGTGCCAGCAGCTTAGTTGGGGGGGGAGTGACAGATACGCAGTATTTT,CASSLVGGGVTDTQYF
TRBV6-5,.,TRBJ2-7,TRBD1,TGTGCCAGCAGTTACCAGGGACAGAGAGCCTACGAGCAGTACTTC,CASSYQGQRAYEQYF
TRBV5-1,.,TRBJ2-1,TRBD2,TGCGCCAGCAGCTTACGACTAGCGGGGGGCGGTGAGCAGTTCTTC,CASSLRLAGGGEQFF
TRBV9,.,TRBJ2-5,TRBD2,TGTGCCAGCAGCGTAGTTGGAGCGGGGGGCACGGAGACCCAGTACTTC,CASSVVGAGGTETQYF
TRBV5-5,.,TRBJ2-1,.,TGTGCCAGCAGCTTGGTGAGGGCCGCCTACAATGAGCAGTTCTTC,CASSLVRAAYNEQFF
TRBV7-9,.,TRBJ2-1,.,TGTGCCAGCAGCTGGGAGCAGGGTGAGCAGTTCTTC,CASSWEQGEQFF
TRBV5-1,.,TRBJ1-1,.,TGCGCCAGCAGAGCGGCGGCCACGGAGGGAAACACTGAAGCTTTCTTT,CASRAAATEGNTEAFF
TRBV2,.,TRBJ2-7,.,TGTGCCAGTCGACAGGAGCGGGGTTCCTACGAGCAGTACTTC,CASRQERGSYEQYF
TRBV3-1/TRBV3-2,.,TRBJ2-7,.,TGTGCCAGCAGGTACCAGGGTTATCAACGAGACGAGCAGTACTTC,CASRYQGYQRDEQYF
TRBV5-6,once,TRBJ1-2,TRBD1,TGTGCCAGCAGCTTGACAGGGGAGACGATCTATGGCTACACCTTC,CASSLTGETIYGYTF
TRBV19,.,TRBJ2-2,TRBD2,TGTGCCAGTAGTATGCCGCCTAGCGGAACCGGGGAGCTGTTTTTT,CASSMPPSGTGELFF
TRBV5-1,.,TRBJ2-5,.,TGCGCCAGCAGCTTGTGGCTAGCTCAAGAGACCCAGTACTTC,CASSLWLAQETQYF